The rows below give T cell receptor beta chains drawn from one sample of a study of blood T cell repertoires in COVID-19. The assay was immunoSEQ multiplex PCR, and TCRdb's table has in-frame clones only and misses some. Altogether some 170,000 clones are present, 75% to 90% being singletons, with the ten largest covering roughly 11%. Sequencing was carried out using peripheral blood. The source of these receptors is a human donor in a cohort sampled during active COVID-19. The CDR3 runs from the conserved cysteine through the conserved F or W. Fields, in order: D gene, V gene, J gene, clone size, CDR3 protein, CDR3 DNA. D genes are given only for firm matches. The size entry is marked missing in some rows and otherwise reads once, few, many or a size class.

.,TRBV6-5,TRBJ2-2,.,CASSPVPGELFF,TGTGCCAGCAGTCCGGTACCTGGGGAGCTGTTTTTT
.,TRBV24-1,TRBJ2-3,.,CATSDRGPSTDTQYF,TGTGCCACCAGTGATCGAGGGCCCAGCACAGATACGCAGTATTTT
TRBD1,TRBV16,TRBJ1-3,few,CASSPGPDRGAGNTIYF,TGTGCCAGCAGCCCCGGCCCCGACAGGGGAGCTGGAAACACCATATATTTT
.,TRBV6-5,TRBJ1-6,.,CASQGIYNSPLHF,TGTGCCAGCCAGGGCATCTATAATTCACCCCTCCACTTT
.,TRBV19,TRBJ1-5,.,CVSNRVSNQPQHF,TGTGTCAGTAACAGGGTTAGCAATCAGCCCCAGCATTTT
.,TRBV28,TRBJ2-7,.,CASSLGTGYVYEQYF,TGTGCCAGCAGTTTAGGTACAGGGTATGTCTACGAGCAGTACTTC
TRBD1,TRBV14,TRBJ1-1,once,CASSPLGGWEAFF,TGTGCCAGCAGCCCCCTAGGGGGCTGGGAAGCTTTCTTT
TRBD1,TRBV10-1,TRBJ2-1,.,CASSEFGDRGNEQFF,TGCGCCAGCAGTGAGTTCGGGGACAGGGGAAATGAGCAGTTCTTC
TRBD1,TRBV10-3,TRBJ1-1,.,CATIGQGNTEAFF,TGTGCCACCATAGGACAGGGGAACACTGAAGCTTTCTTT
.,TRBV2,TRBJ1-2,.,CASSQDLTDNYGYTF,TGTGCCAGCAGTCAAGACCTAACAGACAACTATGGCTACACCTTC
TRBD1,TRBV7-3,TRBJ1-6,.,CASSLGQGDSPLHF,TGTGCCAGCAGCTTGGGACAGGGGGATTCACCCCTCCACTTT
TRBD2,TRBV7-2,TRBJ2-5,.,CASSSLAAETQYF,TGTGCCAGCAGCTCACTAGCGGCCGAGACCCAGTACTTC
.,TRBV18,TRBJ1-3,once,CASSPPGTTHAIYF,TGTGCCAGCTCACCACCGGGGACTACGCACGCCATATATTTT
TRBD2,TRBV5-1,TRBJ2-1,.,CASSLGLAPGDEQFF,TGCGCCAGCAGCCTCGGACTAGCGCCGGGCGATGAGCAGTTCTTC
TRBD1,TRBV5-8,TRBJ2-3,.,CASSLVGTGTNTQYF,TGTGCCAGCAGCTTGGTGGGGACAGGGACGAATACGCAGTATTTT
TRBD1,TRBV7-2,TRBJ1-2,.,CASSWDRNEAGTF,TGTGCCAGCAGCTGGGACAGGAACGAGGCGGGTACCTTC
TRBD2,TRBV3-1/TRBV3-2,TRBJ2-1,once,CASSQREGYYNEQFF,TGTGCCAGCAGCCAGCGGGAGGGATACTACAATGAGCAGTTCTTC
.,TRBV11-2,TRBJ1-2,.,CASSSEPWGYTF,TGTGCCAGCAGCTCGGAGCCCTGGGGCTACACCTTC
.,TRBV2,TRBJ2-4,.,CASSTLAGNIQYF,TGTGCCAGCAGCACTCTTGCAGGAAACATTCAGTACTTC
.,TRBV10-2,TRBJ1-1,.,CASRGLTNTEAFF,TGCGCCAGCAGGGGACTCACGAACACTGAAGCTTTCTTT
.,TRBV4-3,TRBJ1-1,.,CARGRRGSLNTEAFF,TGCGCTCGAGGAAGACGAGGGTCTTTGAACACTGAAGCTTTCTTT
TRBD1,TRBV7-3,TRBJ1-5,few,CASSLRQGATQPQHF,TGTGCCAGCAGCTTAAGGCAGGGGGCCACTCAGCCCCAGCATTTT
.,TRBV7-8,TRBJ1-1,many,CASSLEAMVRENTEAFF,TGTGCCAGCAGCTTAGAAGCTATGGTCCGAGAGAACACTGAAGCTTTCTTT
.,TRBV9,TRBJ2-3,.,CASSVGGRTDTQYF,TGTGCCAGCAGCGTGGGGGGGCGCACAGATACGCAGTATTTT
TRBD2,TRBV7-2,TRBJ2-1,.,CASSLGGLAGGNNEQFF,TGTGCCAGCAGCTTAGGGGGGCTAGCGGGAGGGAACAATGAGCAGTTCTTC
TRBD1,TRBV6-5,TRBJ2-5,.,CASRRTGPETQYF,TGTGCCAGCAGGCGGACAGGGCCCGAGACCCAGTACTTC
TRBD2,TRBV5-1,TRBJ2-7,many,CASSLEGGSHEQYF,TGCGCCAGCAGCTTGGAGGGAGGGAGCCACGAGCAGTACTTC
.,TRBV9,TRBJ2-7,few,CASSVKGTELGREQYF,TGTGCCAGCAGCGTAAAGGGGACCGAACTTGGGAGGGAGCAGTACTTC
TRBD2,TRBV18,TRBJ2-5,.,CANLGGGRETQYF,TGTGCCAACCTCGGGGGGGGGCGGGAGACCCAGTACTTC
.,TRBV27,TRBJ2-2,.,CASSLSPGAGTGELFF,TGTGCCAGCAGTTTATCGCCAGGGGCGGGCACCGGGGAGCTGTTTTTT
TRBD2,TRBV7-8,TRBJ2-7,.,CASSPRGLAGGRGYEQYF,TGTGCCAGCAGCCCCCGGGGACTAGCGGGAGGACGGGGCTACGAGCAGTACTTC
.,TRBV6-2/TRBV6-3,TRBJ2-7,.,CASSPGGTASYEQYF,TGTGCCAGCAGTCCCGGCGGGACAGCGTCCTACGAGCAGTACTTC
TRBD1,TRBV7-2,TRBJ2-3,.,CASSLGQVLADTQYF,TGTGCCAGCAGCCTCGGACAGGTACTCGCAGATACGCAGTATTTT
.,TRBV7-9,TRBJ2-5,.,CASSGSGETQYF,TGTGCCAGCAGCGGGTCGGGGGAGACCCAGTACTTC
TRBD1,TRBV7-2,TRBJ2-7,.,CASSLAQGAGHEQYF,TGTGCCAGCAGCCTGGCACAGGGGGCGGGCCACGAGCAGTACTTC
.,TRBV20-1,TRBJ1-1,.,CSASESGGNTEAFF,TGCAGTGCTAGTGAATCGGGGGGAAACACTGAAGCTTTCTTT